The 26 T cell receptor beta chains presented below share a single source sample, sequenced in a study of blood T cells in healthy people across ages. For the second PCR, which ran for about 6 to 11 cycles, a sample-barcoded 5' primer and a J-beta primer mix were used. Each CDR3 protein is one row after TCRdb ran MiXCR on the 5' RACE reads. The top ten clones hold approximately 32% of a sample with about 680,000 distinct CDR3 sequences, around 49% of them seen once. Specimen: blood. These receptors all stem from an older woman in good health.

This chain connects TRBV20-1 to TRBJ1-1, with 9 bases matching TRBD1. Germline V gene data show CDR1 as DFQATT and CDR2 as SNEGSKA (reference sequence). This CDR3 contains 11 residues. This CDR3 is CSLDRGTEAFF. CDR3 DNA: TGCAGCCTCGACAGGGGGACTGAAGCTTTCTTT.

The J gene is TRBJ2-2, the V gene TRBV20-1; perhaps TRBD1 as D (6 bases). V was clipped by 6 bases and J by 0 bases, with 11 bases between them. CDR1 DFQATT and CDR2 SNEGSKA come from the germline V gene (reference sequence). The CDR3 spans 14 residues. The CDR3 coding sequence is TGCAGTGCGGCGACAGGCGCGAACACCGGGGAGCTGTTTTTT. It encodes CSAATGANTGELFF.

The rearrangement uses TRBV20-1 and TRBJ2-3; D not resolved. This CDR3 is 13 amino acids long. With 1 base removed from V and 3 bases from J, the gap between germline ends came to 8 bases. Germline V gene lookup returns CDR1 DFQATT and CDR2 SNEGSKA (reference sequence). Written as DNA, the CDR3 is TGCAGTGCTAGAGTTCAGCTGACAGATACGCAGTATTTT. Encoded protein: CSARVQLTDTQYF.

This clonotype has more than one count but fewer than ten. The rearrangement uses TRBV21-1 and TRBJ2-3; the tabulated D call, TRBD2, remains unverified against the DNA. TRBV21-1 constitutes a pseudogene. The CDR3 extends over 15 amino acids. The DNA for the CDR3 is TGTGCCAGCAGCAAAGAGCGGGAGGGAACAGATACGCAGTATTTT. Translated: CASSKEREGTDTQYF.

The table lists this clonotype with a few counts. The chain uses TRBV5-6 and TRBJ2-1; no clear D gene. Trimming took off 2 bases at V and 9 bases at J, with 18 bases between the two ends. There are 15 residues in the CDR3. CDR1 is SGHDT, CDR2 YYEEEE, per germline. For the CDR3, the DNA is TGTGCCAGCAGCTTCGCGGCGCAAGGCGCCCGTGAGCAGTTCTTC. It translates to CASSFAAQGAREQFF.

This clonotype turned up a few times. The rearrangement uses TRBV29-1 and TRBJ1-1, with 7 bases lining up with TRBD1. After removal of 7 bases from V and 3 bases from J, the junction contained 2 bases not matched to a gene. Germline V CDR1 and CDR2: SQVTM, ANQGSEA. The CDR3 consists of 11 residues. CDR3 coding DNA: TGCAGCGCACAGGGGTACACTGAAGCTTTCTTT. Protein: CSAQGYTEAFF.

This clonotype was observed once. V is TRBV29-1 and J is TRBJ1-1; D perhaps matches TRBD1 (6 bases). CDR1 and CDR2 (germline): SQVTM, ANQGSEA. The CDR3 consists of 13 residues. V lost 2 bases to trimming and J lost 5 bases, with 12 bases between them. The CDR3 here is CSVETGRETEAFF. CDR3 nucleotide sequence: TGCAGCGTTGAAACAGGGAGGGAGACTGAAGCTTTCTTT. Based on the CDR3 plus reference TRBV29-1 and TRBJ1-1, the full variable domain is SAVISQKPSRDICQRGTSLTIQCQVDSQVTMMFWYRQQPGQSLTLIATANQGSEATYESGFVIDKFPISRPNLTFSTLTVSNMSPEDSSIYLCSVETGRETEAFFGQGTRLTVV.

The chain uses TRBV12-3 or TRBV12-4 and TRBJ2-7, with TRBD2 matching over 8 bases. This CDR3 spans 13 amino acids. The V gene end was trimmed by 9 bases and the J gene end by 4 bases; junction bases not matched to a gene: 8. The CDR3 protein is CASGAGEGYEQYF. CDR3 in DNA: TGTGCCAGTGGAGCGGGGGAAGGGTACGAGCAGTACTTC.

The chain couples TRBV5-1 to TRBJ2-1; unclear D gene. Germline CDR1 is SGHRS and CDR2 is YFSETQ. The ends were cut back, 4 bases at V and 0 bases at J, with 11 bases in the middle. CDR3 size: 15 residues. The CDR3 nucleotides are TGCGCCAGCAGCAAGGAGTTGAGCTCCTACAATGAGCAGTTCTTC. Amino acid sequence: CASSKELSSYNEQFF.

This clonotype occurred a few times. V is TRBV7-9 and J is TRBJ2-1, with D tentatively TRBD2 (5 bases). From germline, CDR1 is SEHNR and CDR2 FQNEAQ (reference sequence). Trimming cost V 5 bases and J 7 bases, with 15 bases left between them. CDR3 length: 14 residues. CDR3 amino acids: CASSGSRGGNEQFF. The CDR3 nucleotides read TGTGCCAGCAGCGGATCCCGGGGTGGGAATGAGCAGTTCTTC. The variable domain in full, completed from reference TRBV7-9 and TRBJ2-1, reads DTGVSQNPRHKITKRGQNVTFRCDPISEHNRLYWYRQTLGQGPEFLTYFQNEAQLEKSRLLSDRFSAERPKGSFSTLEIQRTEQGDSAMYLCASSGSRGGNEQFFGPGTRLTVL.

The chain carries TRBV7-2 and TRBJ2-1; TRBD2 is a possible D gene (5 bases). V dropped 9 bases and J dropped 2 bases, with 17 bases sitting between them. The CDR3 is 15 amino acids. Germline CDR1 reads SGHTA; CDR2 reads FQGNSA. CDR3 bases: TGTGCCAGAGGTCGGGTAGCGATCCCCTACAATGAGCAGTTCTTC. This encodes CARGRVAIPYNEQFF.

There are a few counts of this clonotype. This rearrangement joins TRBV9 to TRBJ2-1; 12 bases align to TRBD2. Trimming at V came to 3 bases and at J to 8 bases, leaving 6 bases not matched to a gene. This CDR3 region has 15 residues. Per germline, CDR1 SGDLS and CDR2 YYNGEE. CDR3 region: CASSATSGRFDEQFF. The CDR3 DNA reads TGTGCCAGCAGCGCGACTAGCGGGAGATTCGATGAGCAGTTCTTC.

The DNA for the CDR3 is TGTGCCAGCAGCGTTCGGACAGGGGGAGCCGGGGAGCTGTTTTTT. As protein: CASSVRTGGAGELFF. The chain couples TRBV9 to TRBJ2-2; the match to TRBD1 covers 10 bases. Germline V gene sequence: CDR1 SGDLS, CDR2 YYNGEE. V lost 2 bases, J lost 6 bases, and 4 bases stayed unmatched. CDR3 length equals 15 residues.

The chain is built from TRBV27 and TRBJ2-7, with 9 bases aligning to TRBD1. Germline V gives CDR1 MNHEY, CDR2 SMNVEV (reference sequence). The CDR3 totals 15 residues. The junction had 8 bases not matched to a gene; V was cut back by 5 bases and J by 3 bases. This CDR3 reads CASSLTGTGFYEQYF. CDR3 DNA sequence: TGTGCCAGCAGTCTCACCGGGACAGGGTTCTACGAGCAGTACTTC.

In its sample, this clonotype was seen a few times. CDR3 sequence reads: CASSVRGQGLGEQYF. CDR3 nucleotides: TGTGCCAGCAGCGTTCGGGGACAGGGCCTCGGGGAGCAGTACTTC. The chain is built from TRBV27 and TRBJ2-4; TRBD1 matches 9 bases. J lost 13 bases, V lost 6 bases, and 16 bases had no gene match. The germline V gene has CDR1 MNHEY and CDR2 SMNVEV (reference sequence). There are 15 residues in the CDR3.

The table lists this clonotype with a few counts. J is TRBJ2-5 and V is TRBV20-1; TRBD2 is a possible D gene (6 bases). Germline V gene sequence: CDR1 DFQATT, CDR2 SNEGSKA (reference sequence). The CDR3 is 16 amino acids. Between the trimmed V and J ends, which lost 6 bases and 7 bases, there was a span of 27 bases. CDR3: CSAINPRGWPLATQYF. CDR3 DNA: TGCAGTGCCATCAACCCACGGGGGTGGCCCCTTGCGACCCAGTACTTC.

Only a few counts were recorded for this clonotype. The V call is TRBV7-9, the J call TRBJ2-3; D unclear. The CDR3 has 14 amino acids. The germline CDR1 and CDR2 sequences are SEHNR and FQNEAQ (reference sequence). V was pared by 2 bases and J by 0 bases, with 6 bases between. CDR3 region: CASSLSSSTDTQYF. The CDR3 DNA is TGTGCCAGCAGCTTAAGTTCTAGCACAGATACGCAGTATTTT.

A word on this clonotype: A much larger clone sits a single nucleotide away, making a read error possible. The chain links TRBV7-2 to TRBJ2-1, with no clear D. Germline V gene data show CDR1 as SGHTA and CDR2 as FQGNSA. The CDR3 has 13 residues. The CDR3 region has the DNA TGTGCCGGCAGCTTAGAGGCAGAGGTTGAGCAGTTCTTC. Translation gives CAGSLEAEVEQFF.

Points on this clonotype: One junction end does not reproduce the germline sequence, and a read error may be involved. In DNA, the CDR3 is TGTGCCAGCAGCCTATTGGGTGATACCTACAATGAGCAGTTCTTC. Its protein is CASSLLGDTYNEQFF. The chain couples TRBV5-1 to TRBJ2-1; D is undetermined. Germline V lookup: CDR1 SGHRS, CDR2 YFSETQ. The CDR3 length is 15 residues. The full variable domain, completed using reference TRBV5-1 and TRBJ2-1, is KAGVTQTPRYLIKTRGQQVTLSCSPISGHRSVSWYQQTPGQGLQFLFEYFSETQRNKGNFPGRFSGRQFSNSRSEMNVSTLELGDSALYLCASSLLGDTYNEQFFGPGTRLTVL.

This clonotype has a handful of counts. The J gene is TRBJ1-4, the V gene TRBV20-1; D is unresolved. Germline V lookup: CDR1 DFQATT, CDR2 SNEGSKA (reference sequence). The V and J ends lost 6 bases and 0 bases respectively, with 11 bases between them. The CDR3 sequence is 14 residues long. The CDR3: CSAALGSTNEKLFF. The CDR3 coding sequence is TGCAGTGCGGCTTTGGGGTCAACTAATGAAAAACTGTTTTTT.

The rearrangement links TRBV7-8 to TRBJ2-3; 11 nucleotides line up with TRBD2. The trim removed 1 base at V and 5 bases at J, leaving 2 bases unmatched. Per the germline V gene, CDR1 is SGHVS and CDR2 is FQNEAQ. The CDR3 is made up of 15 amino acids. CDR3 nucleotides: TGTGCCAGCAGCTTAGTACTAGCGGGAGAAGATACGCAGTATTTT. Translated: CASSLVLAGEDTQYF.

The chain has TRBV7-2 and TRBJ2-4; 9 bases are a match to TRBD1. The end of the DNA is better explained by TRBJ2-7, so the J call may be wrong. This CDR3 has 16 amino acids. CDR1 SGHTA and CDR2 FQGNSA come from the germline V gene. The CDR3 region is CASSRPGQGQSYEQYF. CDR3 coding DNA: TGTGCCAGCAGCAGGCCGGGACAGGGCCAAAGTTACGAGCAGTACTTC.

DNA for the CDR3: TGCAGCGCTGCGCAGGGTGCGGAGACCCGGTACTTC. This sequence encodes CSAAQGAETRYF. This chain joins TRBV29-1 and TRBJ2-7, with D perhaps matching TRBD1 (5 bases). Germline V gene lookup returns CDR1 SQVTM and CDR2 ANQGSEA. V shed 7 bases and J shed 12 bases, with 22 bases lying between them. This CDR3 region has 12 residues.

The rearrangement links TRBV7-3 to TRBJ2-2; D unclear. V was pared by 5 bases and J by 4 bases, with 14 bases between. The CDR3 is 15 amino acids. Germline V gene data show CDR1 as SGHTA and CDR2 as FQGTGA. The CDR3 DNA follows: TGTGCCAGCAGCCCCAGCCGGGTCGGCACCGGGGAGCTGTTTTTT. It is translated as CASSPSRVGTGELFF. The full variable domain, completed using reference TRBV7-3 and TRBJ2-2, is GAGVSQTPSNKVTEKGKYVELRCDPISGHTALYWYRQSLGQGPEFLIYFQGTGAADDSGLPNDRFFAVRPEGSVSTLKIQRTERGDSAVYLCASSPSRVGTGELFFGEGSRLTVL.

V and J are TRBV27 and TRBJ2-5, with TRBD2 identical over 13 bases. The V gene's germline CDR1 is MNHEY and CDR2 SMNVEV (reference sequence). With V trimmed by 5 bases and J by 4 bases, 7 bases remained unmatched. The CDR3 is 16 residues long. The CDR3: CASSVGLAGAVETQYF. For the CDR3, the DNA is TGTGCCAGCAGTGTAGGACTAGCGGGAGCGGTAGAGACCCAGTACTTC.

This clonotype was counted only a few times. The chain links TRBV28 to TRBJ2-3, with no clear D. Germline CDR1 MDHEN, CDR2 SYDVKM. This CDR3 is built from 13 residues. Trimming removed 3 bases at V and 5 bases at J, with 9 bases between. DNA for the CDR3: TGTGCCAGCAGTTTTCGGAGTCAAGATACGCAGTATTTT. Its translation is CASSFRSQDTQYF.